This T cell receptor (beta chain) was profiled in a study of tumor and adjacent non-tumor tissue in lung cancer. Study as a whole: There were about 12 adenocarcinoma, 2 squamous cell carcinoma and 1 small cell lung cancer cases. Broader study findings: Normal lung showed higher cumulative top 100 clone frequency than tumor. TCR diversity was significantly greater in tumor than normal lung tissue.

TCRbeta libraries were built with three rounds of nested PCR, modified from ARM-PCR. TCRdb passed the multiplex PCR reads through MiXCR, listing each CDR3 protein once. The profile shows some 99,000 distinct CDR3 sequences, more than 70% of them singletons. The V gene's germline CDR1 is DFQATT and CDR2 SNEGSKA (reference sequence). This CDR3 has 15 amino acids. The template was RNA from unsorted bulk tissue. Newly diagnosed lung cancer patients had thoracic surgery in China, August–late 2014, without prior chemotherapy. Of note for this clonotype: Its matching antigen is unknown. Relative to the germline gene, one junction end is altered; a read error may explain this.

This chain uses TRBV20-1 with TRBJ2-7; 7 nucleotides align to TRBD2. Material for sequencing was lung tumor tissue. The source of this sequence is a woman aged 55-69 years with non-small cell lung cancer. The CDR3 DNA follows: TGCAGTGCCGCCCCCCTAAGGCGGGGGTCCTACGAACAGTACTTC. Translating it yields CSAAPLRRGSYEQYF.